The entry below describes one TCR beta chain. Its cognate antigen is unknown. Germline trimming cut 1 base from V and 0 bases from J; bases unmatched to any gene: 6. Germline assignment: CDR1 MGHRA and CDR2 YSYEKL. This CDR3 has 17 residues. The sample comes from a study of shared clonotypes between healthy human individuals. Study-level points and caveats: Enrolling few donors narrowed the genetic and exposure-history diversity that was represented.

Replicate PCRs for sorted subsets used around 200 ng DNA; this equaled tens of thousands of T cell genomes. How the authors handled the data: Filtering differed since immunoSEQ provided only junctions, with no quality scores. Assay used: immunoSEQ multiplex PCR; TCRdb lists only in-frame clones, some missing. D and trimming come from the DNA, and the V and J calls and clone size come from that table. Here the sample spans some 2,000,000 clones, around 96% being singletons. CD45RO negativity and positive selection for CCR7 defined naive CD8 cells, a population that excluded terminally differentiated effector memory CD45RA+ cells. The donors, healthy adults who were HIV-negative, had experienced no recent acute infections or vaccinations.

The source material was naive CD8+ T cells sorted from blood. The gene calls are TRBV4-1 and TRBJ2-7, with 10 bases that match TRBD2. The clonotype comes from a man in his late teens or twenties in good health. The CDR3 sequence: CASSQVGLAVSSYEQYF. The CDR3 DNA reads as TGCGCCAGCAGCCAAGTCGGACTAGCGGTTAGCTCCTACGAGCAGTACTTC.